The 14 T cell receptor beta chains in this list originate from one sample, sequenced in a study of T-cell memory formation after mild COVID-19. TCRdb re-derived calls from the 5' RACE reads in MiXCR, one entry per CDR3 protein. The profile shows some 150,000 distinct CDR3 sequences, 15% to 20% of them singletons. Source material: PBMCs or a T cell subset sorted from them (not recorded which). All receptors derive from an adult woman who had mild COVID-19 (a few samples of this study predate the infection). Cell type and time point are not known.

The CDR3 region has the DNA TGTGCCAGCAGCCAGCGGGACTTCCCGGGCCCAGAAGCTTTCTTT. This encodes CASSQRDFPGPEAFF. The chain is built from TRBV3-1 and TRBJ1-1; D might be TRBD1 (5 bases). Trimming pared 3 bases from V and 8 bases from J, leaving 19 bases between. Germline lookup yields CDR1 LGHDT and CDR2 YNNKEL (reference sequence). The CDR3 is 15 amino acids.

The V call is TRBV21-1, the J call TRBJ2-3; the D call of TRBD2 is as the table states it, not checked on the DNA. TRBV21-1 corresponds to a pseudogene. The CDR3 totals 15 residues. The CDR3 protein is CASSKGGPGADTQYF. CDR3 in DNA: TGTGCCAGCAGCAAAGGGGGCCCTGGGGCAGATACGCAGTATTTT.

The chain carries TRBV19 and TRBJ2-5, with a possible D match to TRBD2 (7 bases). Germline CDR1 and CDR2: LNHDA and SQIVND (reference sequence). This CDR3 has 14 amino acids. The germline V and J ends were trimmed by 1 base and 6 bases, with 12 bases remaining between them. The CDR3 nucleotides are TGTGCCAGTAGTATAGCGGGGGGCTCACAGACCCAGTACTTC. Translated, it gives CASSIAGGSQTQYF. The entire variable domain, with the rest obtained from reference TRBV19 and TRBJ2-5, is as follows: DGGITQSPKYLFRKEGQNVTLSCEQNLNHDAMYWYRQDPGQGLRLIYYSQIVNDFQKGDIAEGYSVSREKKESFPLTVTSAQKNPTAFYLCASSIAGGSQTQYFGPGTRLLVL.

Only a few counts were recorded for this clonotype. This chain connects TRBV2 to TRBJ2-5; the match to TRBD1 covers 10 bases. In germline, CDR1 is SNHLY, CDR2 FYNNEI. V lost 3 bases to trimming and J lost 3 bases; unmatched junction nucleotides: 4. The CDR3 totals 15 residues. CDR3 protein: CASSDHGTGEETQYF. The DNA of the CDR3 is TGTGCCAGCAGTGACCACGGGACAGGGGAAGAGACCCAGTACTTC.

This clonotype was counted between two and nine times. This rearrangement joins TRBV20-1 to TRBJ2-7; 8 positions match TRBD1. Germline CDR1 DFQATT, CDR2 SNEGSKA (reference sequence). The CDR3 sequence is 15 residues long. The ends lost 2 bases at V and 5 bases at J; junction bases unmatched: 11. CDR3 sequence reads: CSARPGQGIVHEQYF. The CDR3 region has the DNA TGCAGTGCTAGACCCGGACAGGGAATCGTCCACGAGCAGTACTTC.

The V gene is TRBV12-3 or TRBV12-4, the J gene TRBJ1-5; 9 bases align to TRBD1. This CDR3 spans 16 amino acids. V lost 2 bases, J lost 0 bases, and 2 bases stayed unmatched. The CDR3 protein is CASSLWTGVSNQPQHF. DNA of the CDR3: TGTGCCAGCAGTTTATGGACAGGGGTTAGCAATCAGCCCCAGCATTTT.

The V and J genes are TRBV6-5 and TRBJ1-5; no definite D call. V lost 2 bases and J 4 bases, leaving 9 bases between the germline ends. Germline V lookup: CDR1 MNHEY, CDR2 SVGAGI. The CDR3 has 14 amino acids. For the CDR3, the DNA is TGTGCCAGCAGTTACGTTAACGGGAATCAGCCCCAGCATTTT. Its protein product is CASSYVNGNQPQHF.

This clonotype was observed a handful of times. The genes are TRBV30 and TRBJ2-1; TRBD2 matches 7 bases. Losses at the gene ends were 4 bases for V and 9 bases for J; bases not matched to a gene: 12. This CDR3 spans 14 amino acids. Germline CDR1 and CDR2: GTSNPN and SVGIG (reference sequence). The CDR3 region is CAWKVGGGVAEQFF. The DNA for the CDR3 is TGTGCCTGGAAAGTGGGGGGAGGGGTTGCTGAGCAGTTCTTC.

This clonotype was detected only a few times. The V gene is TRBV20-1, the J gene TRBJ2-7, with 11 nucleotides matching TRBD2. Trimming removed 0 bases from V and 7 bases from J; junction bases left unmatched: 14. Germline-derived CDR1 and CDR2 are DFQATT and SNEGSKA (reference sequence). The CDR3 runs to 17 residues. The CDR3 sequence is CSARDRLAGGFFREQYF. CDR3 nucleotide sequence: TGCAGTGCTAGAGATCGGCTAGCGGGGGGATTTTTTAGGGAGCAGTACTTC.

The chain couples TRBV12-3 or TRBV12-4 to TRBJ2-7, with 11 positions matching TRBD1. After removal of 2 bases from V and 6 bases from J, the junction contained 3 bases not matched to a gene. The CDR3 is 14 residues long. The CDR3 DNA sequence: TGTGCCAGCAGTTTAAGGGGGACAGGGGGCGAGCAGTACTTC. This gives the protein CASSLRGTGGEQYF.

This clonotype was seen more than once but under ten times. The CDR3 region is CASRVGGYNEQFF. In nucleotides, the CDR3 is TGTGCCAGCAGAGTAGGCGGATACAATGAGCAGTTCTTC. The V gene is TRBV2, the J gene TRBJ2-1, with no clear D. V was shortened by 6 bases and J by 4 bases, with 10 bases between the two germline ends. This CDR3 region has 13 residues. Germline lookup yields CDR1 SNHLY and CDR2 FYNNEI.

The chain couples TRBV3-1 to TRBJ1-1; 7 bases align to TRBD1. The CDR3 is 14 residues long. The V gene end was trimmed by 2 bases and the J gene end by 1 base; junction bases not matched to a gene: 1. The germline CDR1 and CDR2 sequences are LGHDT and YNNKEL (reference sequence). The CDR3 nucleotides are TGTGCCAGCAGCCAAAGGGACAGGAACACTGAAGCTTTCTTT. It encodes CASSQRDRNTEAFF.

The V call is TRBV18, the J call TRBJ1-1; TRBD1 agrees at 10 bases. V gave up 3 bases and J gave up 8 bases; unmatched junction bases: 6. The germline V gene encodes CDR1 KGHSH and CDR2 LQKENI. CDR3 length: 14 residues. CDR3 protein: CASSPGQGISEAFF. As DNA, the CDR3 is TGTGCCAGCTCACCGGGACAGGGGATTTCGGAAGCTTTCTTT. Drawing the rest from reference TRBV18 and TRBJ1-1, the complete variable domain is NAGVMQNPRHLVRRRGQEARLRCSPMKGHSHVYWYRQLPEEGLKFMVYLQKENIIDESGMPKERFSAEFPKEGPSILRIQQVVRGDSAAYFCASSPGQGISEAFFGQGTRLTVV.

This clonotype was observed a few times. This chain joins TRBV3-1 and TRBJ1-1; D may be TRBD1 (6 bases). Per the germline V gene, CDR1 is LGHDT and CDR2 is YNNKEL (reference sequence). V lost 1 base to trimming and J lost 8 bases, with 11 bases between them. The CDR3 has 13 amino acids. The CDR3 nucleotides are TGTGCCAGCAGCCAAGCGGTCGGGACAGAAGCTTTCTTT. This codes for CASSQAVGTEAFF. Full variable domain (missing parts from reference TRBV3-1 and TRBJ1-1): DTAVSQTPKYLVTQMGNDKSIKCEQNLGHDTMYWYKQDSKKFLKIMFSYNNKELIINETVPNRFSPKSPDKAHLNLHINSLELGDSAVYFCASSQAVGTEAFFGQGTRLTVV.